This TCR beta chain was captured by sequencing in a study of T cell responses to AZD1222 COVID-19 vaccine (dated by TCRdb to the early 2020s). Notes on the research overall: A total of just over 230 trial participants underwent TCR sequencing, of whom more than 200 had received two doses of AZD1222 and about 25 had received two doses of the MenACWY control vaccine. Trial participants were enrolled by age into 18-55, 56-69 and 70-plus year subgroups, with around 150, 28 and 57 TCR-sequenced participants respectively.

The research as a whole found: The vaccine-associated CD4 TCRs covered the entire spike protein, and the dominant responses fell in regions 160-218 and 743-854. A significant rise in spike-specific TCR breadth and depth was observed after two AZD1222 doses relative to day 0 and relative to MenACWY recipients. Conclusions about previously exposed vaccinees were limited because only five to seven AZD1222 recipients were SARS-CoV-2 seropositive at baseline. Participants were mostly white British, with more females than males. The authors suggested clonal diversity may have been underestimated. The 56-69-year group was small, and its depth increase did not reach significance, likely because of low power. Epitopes outside the regions mutated in the B.1.351 and B.1.1.7 variants were reportedly recognized by nearly half of the unique spike-specific TCRs. Because no day 14 peak-response samples were available, repertoires were characterized only after the peak T cell response.

Per the publication, the time point label means: baseline before first vaccination. Reading the label with the study, this specimen's treatment or condition is: meningococcal conjugate vaccine given as trial control. Samples from vaccinated people were obtained from the UK trials COV001 and COV002, which included a single-blind randomized controlled phase 2/3 trial of AZD1222 (ChAdOx1 nCoV-19) in healthy adults. Trial participant PBMC samples were collected at day 0 and day 28 after the second dose for TCRbeta chain sequencing. A word on this clone: This receptor's antigen is unknown. No much larger clone is present one base from it, and per-base qualities are unavailable.

The CDR3 regions of human TCRbeta chains were analyzed by immunosequencing. Regarding the original processing steps: Repertoire TCRs were matched against a reference library of SARS-CoV-2-specific TCRs generated with the MIRA antigen-specificity platform. Breadth was defined as the fraction of unique TCRs that were SARS-CoV-2-associated. Depth was defined as the fraction of total T cells that were SARS-CoV-2-associated. Each spike-specific TCR was assigned to its reactive spike region and to a CD4 or CD8 class using the MIRA data. Log10-transformed breadth and depth values were compared by one-way ANOVA with Sidak's multiple comparisons tests. Here the immuneACCESS table is served through TCRdb, limited to in-frame sequences with V and J called. Missing clones are a known gap in these copies; in checked studies unresolved V genes cover under half, and the rest lacks a known reason. The V and J calls and clone size were taken over from that table, and D and trimming were inferred from the DNA. A total of roughly 140,000 clones appear in this sample, around 86% of them only once. The top ten constitute over 4% of the sample.

Per the germline V gene, SGHNT is the CDR1 and YENEEA is the CDR2. The junction shows trimming of 1 base on V and 0 bases on J, plus 7 bases between the germline ends. The CDR3 holds 15 amino acids from the cysteine to the phenylalanine. The only DNA kept is the CDR3, 45 bases in frame from the first base. Recombination joined TRBV11-3 with TRBJ1-3; the D segment cannot be called with confidence. This clonotype was obtained from an adult in good health. Sequenced material: peripheral blood, taken on day 0 of MenACWY control vaccination. The sequenced DNA is TGTGCCAGCAGCTTAGGCGGGCTCTCTGGAAACACCATATATTTT. This sequence encodes CASSLGGLSGNTIYF.